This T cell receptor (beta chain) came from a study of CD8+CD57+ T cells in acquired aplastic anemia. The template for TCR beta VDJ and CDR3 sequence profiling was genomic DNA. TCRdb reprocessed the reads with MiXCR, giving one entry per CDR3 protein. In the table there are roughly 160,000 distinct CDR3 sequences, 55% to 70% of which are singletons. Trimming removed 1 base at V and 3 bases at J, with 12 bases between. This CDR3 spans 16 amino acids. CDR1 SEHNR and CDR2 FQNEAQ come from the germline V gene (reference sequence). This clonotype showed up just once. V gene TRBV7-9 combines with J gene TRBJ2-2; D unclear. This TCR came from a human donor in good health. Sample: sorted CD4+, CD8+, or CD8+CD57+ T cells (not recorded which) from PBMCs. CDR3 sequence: CASSLVGPRDTGELFF. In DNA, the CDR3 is TGTGCCAGCAGCTTAGTCGGACCGAGAGACACCGGGGAGCTGTTTTTT.